These 27 T cell receptor beta chains were sequenced from one sample in a study of T-cell reconstitution after alpha-beta-depleted transplantation in children (dated by TCRdb to the mid-2010s). The library was made by PCR. TCRdb shows the sequencer as Illumina HiSeq 2500. TCR libraries were prepared with molecular barcoding, using unique molecular identifiers to normalize TCRbeta repertoire quantification. In-frame beta chains were kept once TCRdb had trimmed the public reads at Q25 with fastp and called clones with MiXCR. One record per CDR3 amino acid sequence lists the most common genes and DNA. Recorded for this sample are about 500,000 distinct CDR3 sequences; approximately 32% of them occurred a single time. 2% to 2.5% of the sample goes to the ten largest clones. The sample consisted of PBMCs from the stem cell graft donor, taken from the stem cell graft. These TCRs come from a human donor who donated a stem cell graft to a child with aplastic anemia.

This clonotype showed up just a few times. V and J are TRBV12-3 or TRBV12-4 and TRBJ1-3; D may be TRBD1 (5 bases). The CDR3 has 14 amino acids. V was clipped by 8 bases and J by 4 bases, with 15 bases between them. The DNA of the CDR3 is TGTGCCAGCCGAGTCCGGGACGGAGGAAACACCATATATTTT. It specifies CASRVRDGGNTIYF.

This clonotype occurred once. The chain links TRBV12-3 or TRBV12-4 to TRBJ1-1; a possible D gene is TRBD1 (6 bases). Trimming stripped 8 bases from V and 0 bases from J, with 10 bases between. The CDR3 is made up of 13 amino acids. For the CDR3, the DNA is TGTGCCAGCGGGGGGGCCATGAACACTGAAGCTTTCTTT. Its protein product is CASGGAMNTEAFF.

This clonotype showed up just a few times. The chain employs TRBV6-1 and TRBJ1-1, with D tentatively TRBD1 (6 bases). CDR1 and CDR2 (germline): MNHNS, SASEGT. Trimming cost V 5 bases and J 1 base, with 14 bases left between them. The CDR3 runs 15 residues. The CDR3 DNA follows: TGTGCCAGCAGTAAAAACGGGGGGGCGAACACTGAAGCTTTCTTT. Translated: CASSKNGGANTEAFF.

V is TRBV7-9 and J is TRBJ1-5; maybe TRBD1 (5 bases). Germline CDR1 SEHNR, CDR2 FQNEAQ (reference sequence). The CDR3 covers 14 residues. The V end lost 4 bases, the J end lost 7 bases, and 14 bases lay between the germline ends. This CDR3 reads CASSSELGGQPQHF. Written as DNA, the CDR3 is TGTGCCAGCAGCTCAGAGCTTGGGGGACAGCCCCAGCATTTT.

V and J are TRBV9 and TRBJ1-5; D possibly corresponds to TRBD1 (6 bases). Germline V lookup: CDR1 SGDLS, CDR2 YYNGEE. CDR3 size: 15 residues. V was cut by 0 bases and J by 5 bases, with 12 bases left in between. The CDR3 spells CASSVGGRLDQPQHF. In DNA form, the CDR3 reads TGTGCCAGCAGCGTAGGGGGGCGGCTGGATCAGCCCCAGCATTTT.

Only a few counts were recorded for this clonotype. The J gene is TRBJ2-3, the V gene TRBV20-1, with TRBD2 identical over 11 bases. Germline CDR1 DFQATT, CDR2 SNEGSKA (reference sequence). J gave up 10 bases and V 5 bases, and 17 bases lay outside the gene matches. The CDR3 is made up of 16 amino acids. The CDR3 spells CSAPPDTSGRFFPQYF. The CDR3 DNA reads as TGCAGTGCTCCTCCAGATACTAGCGGGAGATTTTTCCCGCAGTATTTT.

This chain joins TRBV5-6 and TRBJ2-2; D gene ambiguous. Germline V gives CDR1 SGHDT, CDR2 YYEEEE. This CDR3 is 14 amino acids long. Trimming removed 1 base at V and 3 bases at J, with 7 bases between. The CDR3 is CASSLYGYTGELFF. As DNA, the CDR3 is TGTGCCAGCAGCTTGTATGGGTACACCGGGGAGCTGTTTTTT.

This clonotype was seen more than once but under ten times. This chain connects TRBV7-2 to TRBJ2-7, with 10 positions matching TRBD2. This CDR3 has 15 amino acids. Germline lookup yields CDR1 SGHTA and CDR2 FQGNSA. V dropped 4 bases and J dropped 6; count of bases not matched to a gene: 9. The CDR3, as DNA: TGTGCCAGCAGCTCCGGGACTAGCGTCGTCGGCGAGCAGTACTTC. Amino acid sequence: CASSSGTSVVGEQYF.

This clonotype appeared a few times. This chain uses TRBV6-1 with TRBJ1-3; the D is unclear. Germline loops: CDR1 MNHNS, CDR2 SASEGT. Deletions cut 8 bases from V and 5 bases from J, with 13 bases between. The CDR3 loop spans 13 amino acids. The CDR3 DNA reads TGTGCCAGCCGGGCCTTAGGGAGAAACACCATATATTTT. Its protein product is CASRALGRNTIYF.

Only a few counts were recorded for this clonotype. The CDR3, as DNA: TGTGCCAGCAGCAAAGACAGGGCAGACACCGGGGAGCTGTTTTTT. This gives the protein CASSKDRADTGELFF. This rearrangement joins TRBV21-1 to TRBJ2-2; the table calls TRBD1, which could not be checked here. TRBV21-1 counts as a pseudogene. CDR3 length equals 15 residues.

V gene TRBV6-1 combines with J gene TRBJ1-5, with TRBD1 matching over 10 bases. The CDR3 has 16 residues. Trimming removed 1 base from V and 4 bases from J; junction bases left unmatched: 4. Looked up from germline, CDR1 is MNHNS and CDR2 is SASEGT. DNA for the CDR3: TGTGCCAGCAGTGAAGTGGGACAGGGGAGAAATCAGCCCCAGCATTTT. It translates to CASSEVGQGRNQPQHF.

This sequence joins TRBV11-1 and TRBJ2-1; D not resolved. This CDR3 is built from 13 residues. Deletions cut 4 bases from V and 4 bases from J, with 8 bases between. CDR1 and CDR2 from the germline V gene are SGHAT and FQDESV (reference sequence). In nucleotides, the CDR3 is TGTGCCAGCAGCTCCGAAATATACAATGAGCAGTTCTTC. Protein product: CASSSEIYNEQFF.

V usage is TRBV24-1 and J usage is TRBJ2-1; D is perhaps TRBD2 (5 bases). Germline V gene data show CDR1 as KGHDR and CDR2 as SFDVKD. V gave up 4 bases and J gave up 0 bases, with 12 bases separating them. The length of the CDR3 is 16 residues. CDR3 bases: TGTGCCACCAGTGAAAAGCGGAGGAGCTCCTACAATGAGCAGTTCTTC. This encodes CATSEKRRSSYNEQFF.

This chain uses TRBV7-2 with TRBJ1-5; no clear D. The length of the CDR3 is 16 residues. V was trimmed by 7 bases and J by 0 bases, leaving 16 bases between them. Germline lookup yields CDR1 SGHTA and CDR2 FQGNSA. CDR3 region: CASTSMGINSNQPQHF. CDR3 coding DNA: TGTGCCAGCACCTCAATGGGGATCAATAGCAATCAGCCCCAGCATTTT. The full variable domain, with the rest looked up from reference TRBV7-2 and TRBJ1-5, is GAGVSQSPSNKVTEKGKDVELRCDPISGHTALYWYRQSLGQGLEFLIYFQGNSAPDKSGLPSDRFSAERTGGSVSTLTIQRTQQEDSAVYLCASTSMGINSNQPQHFGDGTRLSIL.

V is TRBV2 and J is TRBJ2-1; a possible D gene is TRBD2 (6 bases). V lost 8 bases to trimming and J lost 3 bases, with 20 bases between them. The CDR3 sequence is 16 residues long. Per germline, CDR1 SNHLY and CDR2 FYNNEI. In DNA form, the CDR3 reads TGTGCCAGCCCAAGCCCCTTAGCGGAGATCTACAATGAGCAGTTCTTC. It yields the protein CASPSPLAEIYNEQFF.

This chain joins TRBV20-1 and TRBJ1-4; D may be TRBD1 (6 bases). Germline values: CDR1 DFQATT, CDR2 SNEGSKA (reference sequence). V was pared by 6 bases and J by 8 bases, with 16 bases between. The length of the CDR3 is 13 residues. CDR3 nucleotide sequence: TGCAGTGCCCGCCCCAGGGGAGGAGAAAAACTGTTTTTT. It is translated as CSARPRGGEKLFF.

This chain connects TRBV29-1 to TRBJ2-2; D could derive from TRBD1 or TRBD2 (6 bases each). This CDR3 is built from 14 residues. The germline V gene encodes CDR1 SQVTM and CDR2 ANQGSEA. V lost 7 bases to trimming and J lost 3 bases, with 15 bases between them. The CDR3 region has the DNA TGCAGCGGTCAAGGGGGGACCTACACCGGGGAGCTGTTTTTT. Its protein is CSGQGGTYTGELFF.

V and J are TRBV9 and TRBJ1-1; 7 positions agree with TRBD1. CDR1 is SGDLS, CDR2 YYNGEE, per germline. This CDR3 has 15 amino acids. V lost 0 bases to trimming and J lost 4 bases; unmatched junction nucleotides: 6. This CDR3 reads CASSVVGGGGTEAFF. DNA of the CDR3: TGTGCCAGCAGCGTAGTAGGAGGGGGCGGCACTGAAGCTTTCTTT. Full variable domain (missing parts from reference TRBV9 and TRBJ1-1): DSGVTQTPKHLITATGQRVTLRCSPRSGDLSVYWYQQSLDQGLQFLIQYYNGEERAKGNILERFSAQQFPDLHSELNLSSLELGDSALYFCASSVVGGGGTEAFFGQGTRLTVV.

The chain combines TRBV12-3 or TRBV12-4 with TRBJ1-1; D gene uncertain. Trimming pared 7 bases from V and 6 bases from J, leaving 33 bases between. The CDR3 covers 19 residues. The CDR3, as DNA: TGTGCCAGCATTCTAAACTTGGCTTCAGGCAGAGGCCCTAGTGCTGAAGCTTTCTTT. Its translation is CASILNLASGRGPSAEAFF.

This sequence joins TRBV12-3 or TRBV12-4 and TRBJ2-7; no clear D gene. V was trimmed by 6 bases and J by 1 base, leaving 13 bases between them. This CDR3 spans 14 amino acids. CDR3 bases: TGTGCCAGCAGACAGACCGGGCCGTCCTACGAGCAGTACTTC. Residues: CASRQTGPSYEQYF.

With respect to this clonotype: One base away lies a much larger clone, so this may be a sequencing read error. The V and J genes are TRBV28 and TRBJ2-7; 8 bases align to TRBD1. The CDR3 has 14 amino acids. In germline, CDR1 is MDHEN, CDR2 SYDVKM. V shed 5 bases, J shed 0 bases, and the junction held 3 bases outside the gene matches. The CDR3 reads CASSAGTGSYEQYF. The CDR3, as DNA: TGTGCCAGCAGTGCCGGGACAGGCTCCTACGAGCAGTACTTC.

The CDR3 DNA is TGCAGCGTTGCCTTAGATGCAGGGTTCTACGAGCAGTACTTC. Its translation: CSVALDAGFYEQYF. The chain employs TRBV29-1 and TRBJ2-7, with D possibly being TRBD1 (5 bases). The CDR3 has 14 amino acids. Germline values: CDR1 SQVTM, CDR2 ANQGSEA. V was cut by 4 bases and J by 3 bases, with 16 bases left in between.

The gene calls are TRBV7-9 and TRBJ2-2; 7 nucleotides align to TRBD1. The CDR3 is 14 residues long. With V trimmed by 5 bases and J by 7 bases, 7 bases remained unmatched. Germline CDR1 SEHNR, CDR2 FQNEAQ (reference sequence). The DNA for the CDR3 is TGTGCCAGCAGCGCAAAAGGGGGCAACGGGGAGCTGTTTTTT. Protein: CASSAKGGNGELFF.

This sequence joins TRBV12-3 or TRBV12-4 and TRBJ1-3, with no clear D. V was cut by 3 bases and J by 2 bases, with 5 bases left in between. The length of the CDR3 is 13 residues. The CDR3 DNA sequence: TGTGCCAGCAGTTTTGCTACTGGAAACACCATATATTTT. This sequence encodes CASSFATGNTIYF.

This clonotype showed up just a few times. The chain is built from TRBV24-1 and TRBJ2-5; maybe TRBD1 (6 bases). This CDR3 is 15 amino acids long. Trimming removed 0 bases from V and 4 bases from J, with 11 bases in between. The germline gives CDR1 KGHDR, CDR2 SFDVKD. The CDR3 sequence: CATSDLRGSRETQYF. The CDR3 DNA sequence: TGTGCCACCAGTGATTTGAGGGGGTCAAGAGAGACCCAGTACTTC.

This clonotype appeared a few times. The chain recombines TRBV20-1 with TRBJ2-1; D assignment may be TRBD1 or TRBD2 (5 bases each). The CDR3 spans 13 residues. Germline V gene sequence: CDR1 DFQATT, CDR2 SNEGSKA (reference sequence). Trimming took 4 bases from V and 4 from J, leaving 11 bases between them. The chain's CDR3 is CSATRGVYNEQFF. DNA of the CDR3: TGCAGTGCTACCCGGGGCGTATACAATGAGCAGTTCTTC.

This chain links TRBV21-1 with TRBJ2-2; the DNA was not compared with TRBD2, the D call given in the table. TRBV21-1 is labeled a pseudogene. The CDR3 is made up of 17 amino acids. CDR3 nucleotides: TGTGCCAGCAGCAAAGGGGGGAGGGCCTCTGGGGCCGGGGAGCTGTTTTTT. This sequence encodes CASSKGGRASGAGELFF.